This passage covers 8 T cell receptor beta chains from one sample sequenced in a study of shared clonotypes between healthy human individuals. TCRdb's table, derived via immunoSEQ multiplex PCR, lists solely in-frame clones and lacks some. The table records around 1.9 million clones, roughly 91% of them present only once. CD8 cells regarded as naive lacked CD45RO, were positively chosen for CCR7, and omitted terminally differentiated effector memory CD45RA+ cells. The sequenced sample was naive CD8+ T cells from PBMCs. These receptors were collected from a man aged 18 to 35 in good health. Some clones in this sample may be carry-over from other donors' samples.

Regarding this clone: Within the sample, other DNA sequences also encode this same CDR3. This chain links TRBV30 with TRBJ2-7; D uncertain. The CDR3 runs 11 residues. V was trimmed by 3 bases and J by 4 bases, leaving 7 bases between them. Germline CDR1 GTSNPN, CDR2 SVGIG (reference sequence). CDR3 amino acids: CAWSESYEQYF. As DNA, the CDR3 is TGTGCCTGGAGCGAATCGTACGAGCAGTACTTC.

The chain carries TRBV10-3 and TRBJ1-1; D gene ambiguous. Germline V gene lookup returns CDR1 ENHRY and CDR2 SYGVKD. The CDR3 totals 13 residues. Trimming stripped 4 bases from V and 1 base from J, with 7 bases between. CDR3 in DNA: TGTGCCATCAGTGTGGGGAGGAACACTGAAGCTTTCTTT. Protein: CAISVGRNTEAFF.

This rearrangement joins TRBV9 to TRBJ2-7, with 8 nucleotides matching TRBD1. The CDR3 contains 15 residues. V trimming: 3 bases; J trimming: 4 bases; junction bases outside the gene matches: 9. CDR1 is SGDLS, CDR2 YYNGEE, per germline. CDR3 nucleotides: TGTGCCAGCAGCGAAACGACAGGGGCCATGTACGAGCAGTACTTC. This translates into CASSETTGAMYEQYF.

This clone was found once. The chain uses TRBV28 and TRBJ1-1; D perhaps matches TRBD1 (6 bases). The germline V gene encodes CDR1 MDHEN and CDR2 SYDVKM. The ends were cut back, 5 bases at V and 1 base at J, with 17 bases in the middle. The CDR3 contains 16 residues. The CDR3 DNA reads TGTGCCAGCAGTCAACAGGGTGGGTGGTGGAACACTGAAGCTTTCTTT. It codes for CASSQQGGWWNTEAFF.

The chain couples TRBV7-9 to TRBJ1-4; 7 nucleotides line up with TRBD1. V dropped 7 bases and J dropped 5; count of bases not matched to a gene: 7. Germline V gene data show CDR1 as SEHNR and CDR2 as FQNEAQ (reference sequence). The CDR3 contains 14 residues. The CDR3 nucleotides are TGTGCCAGCACCGTGACAGGGAAGAATGAAAAACTGTTTTTT. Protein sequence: CASTVTGKNEKLFF.

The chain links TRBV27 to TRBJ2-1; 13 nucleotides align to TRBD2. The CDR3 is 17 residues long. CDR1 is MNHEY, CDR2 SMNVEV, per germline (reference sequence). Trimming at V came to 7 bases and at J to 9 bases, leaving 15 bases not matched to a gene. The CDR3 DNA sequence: TGTGCCAGCACTCGCAAAGTTGGACTAGCGGGAGAGGTTGAGCAGTTCTTC. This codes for CASTRKVGLAGEVEQFF.

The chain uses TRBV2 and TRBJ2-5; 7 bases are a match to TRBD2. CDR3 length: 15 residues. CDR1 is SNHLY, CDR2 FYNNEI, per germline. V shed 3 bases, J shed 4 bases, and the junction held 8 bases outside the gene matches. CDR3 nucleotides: TGTGCCAGCAGTGAGAGTGCGGGAGTGGTAGAGACCCAGTACTTC. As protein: CASSESAGVVETQYF.

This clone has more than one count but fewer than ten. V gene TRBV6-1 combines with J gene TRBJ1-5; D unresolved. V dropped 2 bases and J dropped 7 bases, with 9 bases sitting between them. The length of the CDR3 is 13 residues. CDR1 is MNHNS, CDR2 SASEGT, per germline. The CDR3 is CASSESLGQPQHF. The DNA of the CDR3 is TGTGCCAGCAGTGAATCCTTGGGACAGCCCCAGCATTTT.